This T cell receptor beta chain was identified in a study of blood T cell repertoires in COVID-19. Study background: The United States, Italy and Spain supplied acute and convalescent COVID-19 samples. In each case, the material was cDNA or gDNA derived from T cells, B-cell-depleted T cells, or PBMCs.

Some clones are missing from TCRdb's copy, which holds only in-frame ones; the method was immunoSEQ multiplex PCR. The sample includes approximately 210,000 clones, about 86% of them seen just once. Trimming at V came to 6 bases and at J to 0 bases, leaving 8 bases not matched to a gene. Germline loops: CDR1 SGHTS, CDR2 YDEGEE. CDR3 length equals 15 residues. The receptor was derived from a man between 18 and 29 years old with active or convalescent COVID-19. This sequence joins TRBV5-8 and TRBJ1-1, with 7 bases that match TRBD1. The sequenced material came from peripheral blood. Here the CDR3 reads CASTEEGGLNTEAFF. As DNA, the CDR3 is TGTGCCAGCACCGAGGAAGGGGGCTTGAACACTGAAGCTTTCTTT. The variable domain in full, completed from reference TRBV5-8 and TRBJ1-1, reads EAGVTQSPTHLIKTRGQQATLRCSPISGHTSVYWYQQALGLGLQFLLWYDEGEERNRGNFPPRFSGRQFPNYSSELNVNALELEDSALYLCASTEEGGLNTEAFFGQGTRLTVV.